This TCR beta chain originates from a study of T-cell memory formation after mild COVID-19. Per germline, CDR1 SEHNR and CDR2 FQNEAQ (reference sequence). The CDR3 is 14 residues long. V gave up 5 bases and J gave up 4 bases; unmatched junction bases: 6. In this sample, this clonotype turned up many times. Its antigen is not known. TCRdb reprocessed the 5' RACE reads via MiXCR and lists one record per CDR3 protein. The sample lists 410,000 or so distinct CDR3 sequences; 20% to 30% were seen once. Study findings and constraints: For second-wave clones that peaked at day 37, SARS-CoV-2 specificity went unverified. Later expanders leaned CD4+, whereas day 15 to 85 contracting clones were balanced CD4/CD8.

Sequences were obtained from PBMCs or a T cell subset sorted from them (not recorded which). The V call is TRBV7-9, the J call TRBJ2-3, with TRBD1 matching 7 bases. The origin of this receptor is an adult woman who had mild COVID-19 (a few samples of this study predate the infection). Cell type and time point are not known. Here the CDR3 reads CASSPGQAADTQYF. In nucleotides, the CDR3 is TGTGCCAGCAGCCCAGGACAGGCTGCAGATACGCAGTATTTT.